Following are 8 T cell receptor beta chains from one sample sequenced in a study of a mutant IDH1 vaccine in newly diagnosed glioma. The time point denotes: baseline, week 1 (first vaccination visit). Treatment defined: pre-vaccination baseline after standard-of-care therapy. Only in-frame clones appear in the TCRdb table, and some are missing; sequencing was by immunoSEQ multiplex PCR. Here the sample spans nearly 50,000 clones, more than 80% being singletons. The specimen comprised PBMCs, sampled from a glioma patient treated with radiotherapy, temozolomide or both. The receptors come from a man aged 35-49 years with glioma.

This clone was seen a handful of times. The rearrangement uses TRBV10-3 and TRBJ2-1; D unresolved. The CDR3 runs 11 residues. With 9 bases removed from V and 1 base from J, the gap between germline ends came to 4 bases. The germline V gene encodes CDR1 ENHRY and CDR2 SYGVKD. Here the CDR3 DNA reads TGTGCCATTGGATCCTACAATGAGCAGTTCTTC. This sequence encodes CAIGSYNEQFF.

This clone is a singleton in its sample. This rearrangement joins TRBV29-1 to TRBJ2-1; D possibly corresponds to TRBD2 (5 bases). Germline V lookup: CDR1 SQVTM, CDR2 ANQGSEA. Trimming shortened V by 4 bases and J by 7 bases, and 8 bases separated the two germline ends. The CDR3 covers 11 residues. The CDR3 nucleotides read TGCAGCGTTGCACGGGGAAATGAGCAGTTCTTC. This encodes CSVARGNEQFF.

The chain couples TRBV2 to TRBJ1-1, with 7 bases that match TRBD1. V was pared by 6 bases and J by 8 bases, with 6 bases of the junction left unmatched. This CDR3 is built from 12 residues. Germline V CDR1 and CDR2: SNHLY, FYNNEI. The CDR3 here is CASRRGQAEAFF. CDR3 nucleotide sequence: TGTGCCAGCAGGCGCGGACAGGCGGAAGCTTTCTTT.

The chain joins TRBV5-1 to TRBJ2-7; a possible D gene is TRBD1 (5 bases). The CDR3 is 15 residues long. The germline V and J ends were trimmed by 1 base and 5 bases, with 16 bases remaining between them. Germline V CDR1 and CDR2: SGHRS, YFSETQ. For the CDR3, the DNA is TGCGCCAGCAGCTTGTCTCCAGGGTCAAGGGACGAGCAGTACTTC. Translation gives CASSLSPGSRDEQYF.

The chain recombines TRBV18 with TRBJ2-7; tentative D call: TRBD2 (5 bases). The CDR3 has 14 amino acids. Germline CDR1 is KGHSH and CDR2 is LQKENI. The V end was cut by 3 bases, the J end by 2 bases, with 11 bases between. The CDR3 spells CASSPGGRAYEQYF. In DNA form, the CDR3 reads TGTGCCAGCTCACCTGGCGGGCGGGCCTACGAGCAGTACTTC.

DNA of the CDR3: TGTGCCAGCAGCCTTTATAGCAATCAGCCCCAGCATTTT. It encodes CASSLYSNQPQHF. The chain is built from TRBV11-2 and TRBJ1-5; no clear D gene. This CDR3 has 13 amino acids. Trimming stripped 5 bases from V and 0 bases from J, with 5 bases between. Germline CDR1 reads SGHAT; CDR2 reads FQNNGV.

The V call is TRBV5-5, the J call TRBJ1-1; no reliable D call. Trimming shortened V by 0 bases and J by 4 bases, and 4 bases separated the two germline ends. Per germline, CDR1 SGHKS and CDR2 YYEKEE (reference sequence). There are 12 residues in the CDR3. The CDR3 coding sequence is TGTGCCAGCAGCTTGGGCAGCACTGAAGCTTTCTTT. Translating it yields CASSLGSTEAFF.

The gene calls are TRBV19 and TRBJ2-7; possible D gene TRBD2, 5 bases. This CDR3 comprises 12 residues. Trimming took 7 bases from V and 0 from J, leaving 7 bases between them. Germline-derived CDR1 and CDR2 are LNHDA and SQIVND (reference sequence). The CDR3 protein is CASTGSSYEQYF. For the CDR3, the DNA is TGTGCCAGTACTGGGAGCTCCTACGAGCAGTACTTC. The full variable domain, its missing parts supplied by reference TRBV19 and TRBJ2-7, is DGGITQSPKYLFRKEGQNVTLSCEQNLNHDAMYWYRQDPGQGLRLIYYSQIVNDFQKGDIAEGYSVSREKKESFPLTVTSAQKNPTAFYLCASTGSSYEQYFGPGTRLTVT.